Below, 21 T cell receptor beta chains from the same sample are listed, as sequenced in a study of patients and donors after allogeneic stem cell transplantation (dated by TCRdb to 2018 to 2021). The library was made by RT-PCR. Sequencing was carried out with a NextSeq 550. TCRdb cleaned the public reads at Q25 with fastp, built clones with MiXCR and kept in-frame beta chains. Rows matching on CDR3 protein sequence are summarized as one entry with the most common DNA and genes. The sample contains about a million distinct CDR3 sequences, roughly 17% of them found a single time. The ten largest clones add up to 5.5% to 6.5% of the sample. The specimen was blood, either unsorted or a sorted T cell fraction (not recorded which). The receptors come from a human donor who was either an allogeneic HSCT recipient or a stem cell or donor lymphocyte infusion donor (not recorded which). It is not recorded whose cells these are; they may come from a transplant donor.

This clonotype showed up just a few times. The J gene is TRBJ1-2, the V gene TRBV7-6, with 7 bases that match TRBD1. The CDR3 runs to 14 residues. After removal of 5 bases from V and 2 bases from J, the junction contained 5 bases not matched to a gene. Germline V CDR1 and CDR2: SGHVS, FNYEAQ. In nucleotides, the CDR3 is TGTGCCAGCAGCCGGGACAGAAACAACTATGGCTACACCTTC. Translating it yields CASSRDRNNYGYTF. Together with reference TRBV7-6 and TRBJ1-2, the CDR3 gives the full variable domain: GAGVSQSPRYKVTKRGQDVALRCDPISGHVSLYWYRQALGQGPEFLTYFNYEAQQDKSGLPNDRFSAERPEGSISTLTIQRTEQRDSAMYRCASSRDRNNYGYTFGSGTRLTVV.

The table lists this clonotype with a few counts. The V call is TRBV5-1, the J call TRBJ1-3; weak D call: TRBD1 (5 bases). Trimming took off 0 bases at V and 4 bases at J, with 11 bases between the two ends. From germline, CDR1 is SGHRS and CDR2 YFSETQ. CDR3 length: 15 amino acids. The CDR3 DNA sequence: TGCGCCAGCAGCTTGGTAACGGGGACGGGAAACACCATATATTTT. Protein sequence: CASSLVTGTGNTIYF.

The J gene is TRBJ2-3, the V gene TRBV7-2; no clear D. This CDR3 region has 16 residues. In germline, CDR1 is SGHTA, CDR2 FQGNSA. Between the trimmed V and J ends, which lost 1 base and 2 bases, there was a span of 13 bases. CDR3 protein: CASSLEVAPITDTQYF. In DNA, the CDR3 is TGTGCCAGCAGCTTAGAGGTAGCTCCCATCACAGATACGCAGTATTTT.

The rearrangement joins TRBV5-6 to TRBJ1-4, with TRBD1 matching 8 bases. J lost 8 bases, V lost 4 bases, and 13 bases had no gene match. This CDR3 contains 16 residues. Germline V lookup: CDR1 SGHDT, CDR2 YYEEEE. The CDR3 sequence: CASSTTGAALGEKLFF. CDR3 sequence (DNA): TGTGCCAGCAGCACGACAGGGGCGGCCCTGGGAGAAAAACTGTTTTTT.

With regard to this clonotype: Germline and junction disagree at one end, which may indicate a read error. CDR3 nucleotide sequence: TGTGCCAGCAGCACCGGGCCTCCATGGGGAACTAGTGAAAAACTGTTTTTT. Amino acid sequence: CASSTGPPWGTSEKLFF. The chain combines TRBV6-1 with TRBJ1-4, with D unclear. This CDR3 is 17 amino acids long. Germline V lookup: CDR1 MNHNS, CDR2 SASEGT.

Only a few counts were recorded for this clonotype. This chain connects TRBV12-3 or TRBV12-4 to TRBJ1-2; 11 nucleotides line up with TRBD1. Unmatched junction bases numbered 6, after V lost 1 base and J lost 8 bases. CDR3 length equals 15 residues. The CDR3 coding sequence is TGTGCCAGCAGTTTAGAGGACAGGGGGCTAGGAGGCTACACCTTC. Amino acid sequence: CASSLEDRGLGGYTF.

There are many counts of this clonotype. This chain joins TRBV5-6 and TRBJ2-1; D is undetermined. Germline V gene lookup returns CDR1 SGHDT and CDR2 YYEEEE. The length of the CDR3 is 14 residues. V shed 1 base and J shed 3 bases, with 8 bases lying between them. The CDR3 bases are TGTGCCAGCAGCTTGCGGCGGATCTACAATGAGCAGTTCTTC. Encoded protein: CASSLRRIYNEQFF.

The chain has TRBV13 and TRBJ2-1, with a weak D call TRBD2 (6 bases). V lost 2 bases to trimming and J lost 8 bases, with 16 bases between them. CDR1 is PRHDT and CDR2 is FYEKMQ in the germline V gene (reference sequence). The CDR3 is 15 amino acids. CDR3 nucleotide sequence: TGTGCCAGCAGCTTAATCGTTAGGCGGGGAGATGAGCAGTTCTTC. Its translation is CASSLIVRRGDEQFF. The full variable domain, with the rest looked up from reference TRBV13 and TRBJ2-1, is AAGVIQSPRHLIKEKRETATLKCYPIPRHDTVYWYQQGPGQDPQFLISFYEKMQSDKGSIPDRFSAQQFSDYHSELNMSSLELGDSALYFCASSLIVRRGDEQFFGPGTRLTVL.

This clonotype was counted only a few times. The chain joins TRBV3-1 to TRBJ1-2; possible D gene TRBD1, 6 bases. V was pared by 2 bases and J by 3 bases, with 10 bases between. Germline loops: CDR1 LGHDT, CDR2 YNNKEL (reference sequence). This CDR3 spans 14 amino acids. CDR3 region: CASSQHHRDYGYTF. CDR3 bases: TGTGCCAGCAGCCAACACCACAGGGACTATGGCTACACCTTC.

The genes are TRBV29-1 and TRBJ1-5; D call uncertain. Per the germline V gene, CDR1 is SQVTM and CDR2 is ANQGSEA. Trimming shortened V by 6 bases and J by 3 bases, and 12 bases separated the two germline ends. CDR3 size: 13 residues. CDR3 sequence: CSVIGNLNQPQHF. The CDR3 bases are TGCAGCGTGATCGGGAACCTCAATCAGCCCCAGCATTTT.

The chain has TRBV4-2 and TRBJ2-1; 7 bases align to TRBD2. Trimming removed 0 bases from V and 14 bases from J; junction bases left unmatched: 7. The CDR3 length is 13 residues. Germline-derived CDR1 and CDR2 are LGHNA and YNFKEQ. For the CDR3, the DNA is TGTGCCAGCAGCCAAGACGGGCGGGGGTGGGAGTTCTTC. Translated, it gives CASSQDGRGWEFF.

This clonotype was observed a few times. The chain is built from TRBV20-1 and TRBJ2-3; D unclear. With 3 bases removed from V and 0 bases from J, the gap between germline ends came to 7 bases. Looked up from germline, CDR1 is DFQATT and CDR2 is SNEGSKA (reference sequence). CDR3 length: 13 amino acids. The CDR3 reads CSASLPSTDTQYF. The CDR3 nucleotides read TGCAGTGCTAGCCTACCTAGCACAGATACGCAGTATTTT.

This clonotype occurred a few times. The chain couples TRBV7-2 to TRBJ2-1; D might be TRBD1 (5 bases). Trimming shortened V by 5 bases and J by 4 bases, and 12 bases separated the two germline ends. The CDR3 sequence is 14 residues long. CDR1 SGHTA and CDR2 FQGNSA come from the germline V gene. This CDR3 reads CASSTQGIYNEQFF. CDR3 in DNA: TGTGCCAGCAGCACCCAGGGAATTTACAATGAGCAGTTCTTC.

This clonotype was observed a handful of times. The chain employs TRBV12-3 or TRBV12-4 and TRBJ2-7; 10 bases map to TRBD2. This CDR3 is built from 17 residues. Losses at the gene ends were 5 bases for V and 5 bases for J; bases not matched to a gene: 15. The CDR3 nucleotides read TGTGCCAGCAGTGGGGGACTAGCGAGGAGAGGGGTTGACGAGCAGTACTTC. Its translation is CASSGGLARRGVDEQYF.

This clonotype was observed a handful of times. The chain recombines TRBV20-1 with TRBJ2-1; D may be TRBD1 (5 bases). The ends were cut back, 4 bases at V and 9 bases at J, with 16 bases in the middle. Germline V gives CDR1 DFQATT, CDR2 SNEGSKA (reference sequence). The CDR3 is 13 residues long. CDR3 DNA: TGCAGTGCTAAAAGTACGTTGGGGCTTGAGCAGTTCTTC. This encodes CSAKSTLGLEQFF.

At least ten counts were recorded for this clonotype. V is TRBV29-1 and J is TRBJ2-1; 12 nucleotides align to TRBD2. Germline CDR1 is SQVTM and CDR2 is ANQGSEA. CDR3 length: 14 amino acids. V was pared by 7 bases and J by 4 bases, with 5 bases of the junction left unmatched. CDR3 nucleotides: TGCAGCGGGCAGACTAGCGGGAGTTACAATGAGCAGTTCTTC. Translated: CSGQTSGSYNEQFF.

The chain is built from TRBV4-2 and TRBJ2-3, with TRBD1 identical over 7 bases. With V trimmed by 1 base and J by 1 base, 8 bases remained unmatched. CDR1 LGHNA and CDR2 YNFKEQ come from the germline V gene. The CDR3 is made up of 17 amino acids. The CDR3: CASSQGRQGWGTDTQYF. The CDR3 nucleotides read TGTGCCAGCAGCCAAGGGAGACAGGGATGGGGCACAGATACGCAGTATTTT.

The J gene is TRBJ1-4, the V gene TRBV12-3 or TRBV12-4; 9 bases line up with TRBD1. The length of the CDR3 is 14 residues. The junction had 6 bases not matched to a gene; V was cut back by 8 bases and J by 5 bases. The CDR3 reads CASGGTGLNEKLFF. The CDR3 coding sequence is TGTGCCAGCGGCGGGACAGGGCTAAATGAAAAACTGTTTTTT.

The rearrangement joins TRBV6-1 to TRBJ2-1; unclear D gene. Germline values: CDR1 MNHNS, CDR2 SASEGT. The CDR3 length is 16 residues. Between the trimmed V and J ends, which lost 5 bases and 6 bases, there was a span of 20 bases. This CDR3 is CASSPLGSGLPNEQFF. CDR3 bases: TGTGCCAGCAGTCCGCTGGGATCGGGCCTCCCCAATGAGCAGTTCTTC.

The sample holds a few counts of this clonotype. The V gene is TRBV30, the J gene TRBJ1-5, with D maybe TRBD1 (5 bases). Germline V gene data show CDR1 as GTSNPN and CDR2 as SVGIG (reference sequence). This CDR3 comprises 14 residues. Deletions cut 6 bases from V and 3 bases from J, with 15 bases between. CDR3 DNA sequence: TGTGCCTGCCTTACAGGACTGAACAATCAGCCCCAGCATTTT. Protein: CACLTGLNNQPQHF. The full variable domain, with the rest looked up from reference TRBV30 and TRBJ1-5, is SQTIHQWPATLVQPVGSPLSLECTVEGTSNPNLYWYRQAAGRGLQLLFYSVGIGQISSEVPQNLSASRPQDRQFILSSKKLLLSDSGFYLCACLTGLNNQPQHFGDGTRLSIL.

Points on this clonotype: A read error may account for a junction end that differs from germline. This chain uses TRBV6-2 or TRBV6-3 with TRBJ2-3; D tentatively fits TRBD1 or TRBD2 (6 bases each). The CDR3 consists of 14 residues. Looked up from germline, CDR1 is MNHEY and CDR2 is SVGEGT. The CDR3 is CARSYSEGADTQYF. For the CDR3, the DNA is TGTGCCCGCAGTTACTCGGAGGGGGCAGATACGCAGTATTTT.